What follows is one T cell receptor (beta chain) and its context. No antigen is known for it. The input lacks base qualities; no much larger clone sits a single base away. Cells with a CD4+CD8-CD45RO-CD45RA+ profile were isolated by FACS and defined as naive CD4+ T cells, and those with a CD8+CD4-CD45RA+CD27bright profile were defined as naive CD8+ T cells. Antibodies against CD4 (RPA-T4), CD8 (SK1), CD27 (O323), CD45RA (HI100) and CD45RO (UCHL1) were used for sorting. The data belong to a study of healthy donors' naive CD4 and CD8 T cells (dated by TCRdb to the mid-2010s). For context, the study as a whole: Donor selection covered three age groups (20-25, 40-50 and 60-70 years) with over 5 people in each, and the resulting cohort had a mean age of approximately 45 and was half female. Donors were HLA-typed by sequencing at HLA-A, -B, -C, -DRB1, -DQB1 and -DPB1 using the SBTexcellerator protocol, an ABI3130xl analyzer and SBTengine software. For TCR alpha, a new primer set was designed to cover all functional IMGT alpha gene variants, and the remainder of the protocol was kept the same as the beta-chain workflow. To examine how TCR variation is linked to lineage commitment, the study sequenced rearranged TCR alpha and beta chains from naive CD4+ and CD8+ T cells. The peripheral blood mononuclear cells came from fewer than 20 individuals who were healthy and unrelated. The full study reports these points: In both chains, CD4+ lineage was linked to a positively charged CDR3, whereas CD8+ lineage was linked to a negatively charged CDR3. Because alpha and beta chains were sequenced in bulk and could not be paired, the effects of the two chains in combination were not assessed. Possible repertoire bias from homeostatic proliferation of naive T cells was not directly addressed. Reportedly, most V and J gene segments showed bias between naive CD4+ and CD8+ cells, and this bias held consistently across donors regardless of HLA genotype. V genes, J genes and CDR3 charge together appeared to explain around an eighth of CD4/CD8 propensity variance, in a largely additive manner.

The CDR3 runs 13 amino acids, cysteine and phenylalanine included. CDR3 DNA only is kept here, 39 bases in frame from base 1. CDR1 and CDR2, looked up from the germline V gene, are SQVTM and ANQGSEA. V is reduced by 4 bases and J by 6 bases, leaving a spacing of 12 bases between them. Sequencing was carried out with a 454 GS FLX Titanium. A previously published linear amplification protocol was used to construct TCR libraries from roughly 550 ng of total RNA. The sequencing itself ran on the Roche/454 Genome Sequencer using Titanium chemistry. Concerning the study's data processing: From roughly 5 of the healthy donors, approximately 81,000 rearranged TCR alpha transcripts were sequenced. Unique TCR clonotypes were defined by the CDR3 junction under IMGT nomenclature, and duplicate transcripts were removed. Using logistic regression in R 2.13.0, the researchers modeled CD4 versus CD8 status as a function of V and J genes, with an adjustment for donor effects and a Bonferroni correction for multiple testing. TCRdb's own reprocessing of the public reads used fastp at Q25 and MiXCR and kept productive beta chains. A single entry per CDR3 protein holds the most common genes and DNA from its merged rows. The V and J calls shown here were made by TCRdb, not taken from the authors' results. This sample has approximately 180,000 distinct CDR3 sequences in its table, and about 76% of those were observed once. The top ten clones comprise 2.3% of the sample.

Recombination linked TRBV29-1 to TRBJ2-2, with the D gene too uncertain to name. The sample was naive CD4+ and CD8+ T cells sorted from blood, pooled from several donors. The meaning of the sample's cell subset or site label: FACS-sorted naive CD4+ (CD45RO-CD45RA+) and naive CD8+ (CD45RA+CD27bright) T cells. The TCR was taken from a pool of human donors in good health; the sample pools cells from several healthy donors. This receptor has the CDR3 CSVGLFTPGELFF. DNA sequence: TGCAGCGTTGGACTGTTCACACCCGGGGAGCTGTTTTTT.